This TCR beta chain was retrieved from a study of OX40 agonist ivuxolimab in advanced cancers. Sequenced by immunoSEQ multiplex PCR; TCRdb stores in-frame clones only, minus some. This sample has 74,000 or so clones, with 93% found just once. Germline V gives CDR1 MDHEN, CDR2 SYDVKM. The V end lost 3 bases, the J end lost 1 base, and 7 bases lay between the germline ends. The CDR3 has 13 amino acids. The input for sequencing was CD4+ or CD8+ T cells sorted from blood, taken in a trial of the OX40 agonist ivuxolimab. The TCR was taken from an adult with an advanced solid tumor such as melanoma, head and neck, liver or kidney cancer. V and J are TRBV28 and TRBJ2-7; D is perhaps TRBD2 (6 bases). The CDR3 DNA follows: TGTGCCAGCAGTTTGGAGGGATCCTACGAGCAGTACTTC. Its protein is CASSLEGSYEQYF.